This TCR beta chain stems from a study of Ad26.COV2.S vaccination and SARS-CoV-2 variants. Study summary: Intramuscular Ad26.COV2.S doses were given once or twice, 56 days apart. Study-wide results and limits: Breadth of non-spike TCRs did not differ between vaccinees and placebo recipients.

Profiling relied on immunoSEQ multiplex PCR, and the TCRdb table lists in-frame clones only, not all of them. The sample has around 320,000 clones; roughly 84% are singletons. The germline V and J ends were trimmed by 3 bases and 5 bases, with 4 bases remaining between them. This CDR3 contains 11 residues. Germline assignment: CDR1 KGHSH and CDR2 LQKENI. Concerning this clone: Antigen unknown. The identical CDR3 is also encoded by other nucleotide sequences in the sample.

The treatment: some 20 received Ad26.COV2.S at low or high dose, single or two shots; about 5 received placebo; per-sample allocation not given. Collection of samples fell on day 63 after the first vaccine or placebo injection. The V call is TRBV18, the J call TRBJ1-1, with unresolved D. The TCR comes from a person between 18 and 65 years old who received the Ad26.COV2.S COVID-19 vaccine or a placebo. Sequences were derived from peripheral blood, sampled in a trial of Ad26.COV2.S vaccine versus placebo. The CDR3 DNA reads as TGTGCCAGCTCACCGGATACTGAAGCTTTCTTT. Translated: CASSPDTEAFF. Drawing the rest from reference TRBV18 and TRBJ1-1, the complete variable domain is NAGVMQNPRHLVRRRGQEARLRCSPMKGHSHVYWYRQLPEEGLKFMVYLQKENIIDESGMPKERFSAEFPKEGPSILRIQQVVRGDSAAYFCASSPDTEAFFGQGTRLTVV.